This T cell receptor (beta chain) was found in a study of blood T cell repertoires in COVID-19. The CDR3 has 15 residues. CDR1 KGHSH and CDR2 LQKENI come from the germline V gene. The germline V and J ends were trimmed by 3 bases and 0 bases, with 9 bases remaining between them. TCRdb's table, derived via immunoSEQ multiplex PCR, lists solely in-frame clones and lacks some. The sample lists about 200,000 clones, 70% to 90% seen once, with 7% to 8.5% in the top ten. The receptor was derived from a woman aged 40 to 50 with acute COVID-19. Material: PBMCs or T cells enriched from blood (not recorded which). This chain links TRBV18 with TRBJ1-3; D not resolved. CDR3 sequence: CASSPGGFSGNTIYF. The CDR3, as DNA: TGTGCCAGCTCACCGGGAGGCTTCTCTGGAAACACCATATATTTT.